These T cell receptor beta chains were read from a single sample in a study of shared clonotypes between healthy human individuals. Repertoires were generated with immunoSEQ multiplex PCR, while TCRdb's copy carries only in-frame clones and drops some. This table holds 550,000 to 600,000 clones, roughly 98% found once. The material sequenced was naive CD8+ T cells sorted from blood. The receptor set was obtained from a man aged 25-40 years in good health. Both conserved end residues are part of each CDR3. Each record gives: D gene, J gene, V gene, clone size, CDR3 DNA, CDR3 protein. A D gene is named only where the DNA matches it firmly. Clone sizes are given selectively: once, few, many, or a class where the clone is expanded.

d_call: -; j_call: TRBJ2-7; v_call: TRBV6-1; clone_size: -; cdr3_nt: TGTGCCAGCAGTGGACGATGGGACGGAGGAATAGGCGAGCAGTACTTC; cdr3_aa: CASSGRWDGGIGEQYF
d_call: -; j_call: TRBJ1-2; v_call: TRBV6-5; clone_size: -; cdr3_nt: TGTGCCAGCAGTTACAGAAACTCCTATGGCTACACCTTC; cdr3_aa: CASSYRNSYGYTF
d_call: TRBD1; j_call: TRBJ2-7; v_call: TRBV10-3; clone_size: -; cdr3_nt: TGTGCCATCACCCCGGACAGGACTTTGAACGAGCAGTACTTC; cdr3_aa: CAITPDRTLNEQYF
d_call: -; j_call: TRBJ2-7; v_call: TRBV13; clone_size: -; cdr3_nt: TGTGCCAGCAGCGCCGACTACGAGCAGTACTTC; cdr3_aa: CASSADYEQYF
d_call: -; j_call: TRBJ2-3; v_call: TRBV7-9; clone_size: -; cdr3_nt: TGTGCCAGCAGCCTCCCCCCCGCTTCTAGCGCCGACTCCGCAGATACGCAGTATTTT; cdr3_aa: CASSLPPASSADSADTQYF
d_call: -; j_call: TRBJ1-5; v_call: TRBV30; clone_size: -; cdr3_nt: TGTGCCTGGAGTGTAATGACAGAGAGGTGGCCCCAGCATTTT; cdr3_aa: CAWSVMTERWPQHF
d_call: -; j_call: TRBJ2-1; v_call: TRBV10-2; clone_size: -; cdr3_nt: TGCGCCAGCAGTGTCGGGAGTTCCTACAATGAGCAGTTCTTC; cdr3_aa: CASSVGSSYNEQFF
d_call: -; j_call: TRBJ2-7; v_call: TRBV27; clone_size: -; cdr3_nt: TGTGCCAGCGGGAGTTACTCCTACGAGCAGTACTTC; cdr3_aa: CASGSYSYEQYF
d_call: TRBD2; j_call: TRBJ2-7; v_call: TRBV6-5; clone_size: -; cdr3_nt: TGTGCCAGCAGTTACTCGCTAGCGGGAAGGATTTACGAGCAGTACTTC; cdr3_aa: CASSYSLAGRIYEQYF
d_call: TRBD1; j_call: TRBJ2-3; v_call: TRBV12-5; clone_size: -; cdr3_nt: TGTGCTAGTGGTTTGGACGGGACAGGAATTGATACGCAGTATTTT; cdr3_aa: CASGLDGTGIDTQYF
d_call: -; j_call: TRBJ2-5; v_call: TRBV7-6; clone_size: once; cdr3_nt: TGTGCCAGCAGCTTAAACAGATACCAAGAGACCCAGTACTTC; cdr3_aa: CASSLNRYQETQYF
d_call: -; j_call: TRBJ1-2; v_call: TRBV15; clone_size: -; cdr3_nt: TGTGCCACTGACAACTATGGCTACACCTTC; cdr3_aa: CATDNYGYTF
d_call: -; j_call: TRBJ1-1; v_call: TRBV6-1; clone_size: -; cdr3_nt: TGTGCCAGCAGTGACTCCATGAACACTGAAGCTTTCTTT; cdr3_aa: CASSDSMNTEAFF
d_call: -; j_call: TRBJ2-7; v_call: TRBV7-8; clone_size: -; cdr3_nt: TGTGCCAGCAGCTTTTCCGCGGGAAATTACGAGCAGTACTTC; cdr3_aa: CASSFSAGNYEQYF
d_call: TRBD1; j_call: TRBJ1-5; v_call: TRBV2; clone_size: -; cdr3_nt: TGTGCCAGCAGTGAAGTTTTGGGACAGGGGAGCAATCAGCCCCAGCATTTT; cdr3_aa: CASSEVLGQGSNQPQHF
d_call: TRBD2; j_call: TRBJ2-5; v_call: TRBV29-1; clone_size: few; cdr3_nt: TGCAGCGTTGTCAGCGGGATCCTATGGAAGACCCAGTACTTC; cdr3_aa: CSVVSGILWKTQYF
d_call: -; j_call: TRBJ1-5; v_call: TRBV5-5; clone_size: -; cdr3_nt: TGTGCCAGCAGCTTGGTCATGGGCCATAGCAATCAGCCCCAGCATTTT; cdr3_aa: CASSLVMGHSNQPQHF
d_call: -; j_call: TRBJ1-1; v_call: TRBV7-6; clone_size: -; cdr3_nt: TGTGCCAGCAGCTCAGGAGGAGGGGACACTGAAGCTTTCTTT; cdr3_aa: CASSSGGGDTEAFF
d_call: TRBD1; j_call: TRBJ1-5; v_call: TRBV27; clone_size: -; cdr3_nt: TGTGCCAGCGGACAGGGGGCGCGTGGCAATCAGCCCCAGCATTTT; cdr3_aa: CASGQGARGNQPQHF
d_call: -; j_call: TRBJ1-1; v_call: TRBV7-9; clone_size: -; cdr3_nt: TGTGCCAGCAGCTTGCAGAACACTGAAGCTTTCTTT; cdr3_aa: CASSLQNTEAFF
d_call: -; j_call: TRBJ2-7; v_call: TRBV5-1; clone_size: once; cdr3_nt: TGCGCCAGCAGCTTTTCGTCCGGGGGCGCCTACGAGCAGTACTTC; cdr3_aa: CASSFSSGGAYEQYF
d_call: -; j_call: TRBJ1-5; v_call: TRBV27; clone_size: -; cdr3_nt: TGTGCCAGCAGCCCCATAGTGGGAGGGAGGAATCAGCCCCAGCATTTT; cdr3_aa: CASSPIVGGRNQPQHF
d_call: -; j_call: TRBJ1-1; v_call: TRBV12-2; clone_size: -; cdr3_nt: TGTGCAAGTCGCTTAGCGGGGACAGGGTGGATAGGAGCTTTCTTT; cdr3_aa: CASRLAGTGWIGAFF
d_call: TRBD2; j_call: TRBJ2-3; v_call: TRBV30; clone_size: -; cdr3_nt: TGTGCCTGGACAGGAGCGGGAGGCACAGATACGCAGTATTTT; cdr3_aa: CAWTGAGGTDTQYF
d_call: -; j_call: TRBJ2-2; v_call: TRBV6-5; clone_size: -; cdr3_nt: TGTGCCAGCAGTTACTCGACGGGGGAGCTGTTTTTT; cdr3_aa: CASSYSTGELFF
d_call: TRBD2; j_call: TRBJ2-1; v_call: TRBV27; clone_size: -; cdr3_nt: TGTGCCAGCAGTCACCCCCCGGGACTAGCGGATCTCAGGAATGAGCAGTTCTTC; cdr3_aa: CASSHPPGLADLRNEQFF
d_call: TRBD2; j_call: TRBJ2-7; v_call: TRBV11-2; clone_size: once; cdr3_nt: TGTGCCAGCAGCTTAGATGTCTTCTCGGCGGGGACTAGCGTGGACGAGCAGTACTTC; cdr3_aa: CASSLDVFSAGTSVDEQYF
d_call: -; j_call: TRBJ2-1; v_call: TRBV29-1; clone_size: -; cdr3_nt: TGCAGCGTCCGAAAACGGGACAACTCCTACAATGAGCAGTTCTTC; cdr3_aa: CSVRKRDNSYNEQFF
d_call: TRBD1; j_call: TRBJ1-1; v_call: TRBV6-5; clone_size: -; cdr3_nt: TGTGCCAGCAGTTGGACAGGGGTGGGGACTGAAGCTTTCTTT; cdr3_aa: CASSWTGVGTEAFF
d_call: TRBD2; j_call: TRBJ2-7; v_call: TRBV27; clone_size: once; cdr3_nt: TGTGCCAGCAGTTCCCTAGCGGGAGTTATAGAGCAGTACTTC; cdr3_aa: CASSSLAGVIEQYF
d_call: TRBD1; j_call: TRBJ2-7; v_call: TRBV7-9; clone_size: once; cdr3_nt: TGTGCCAGCAGCTATCCCATAGGGACAGCCTCCTACGAGCAGTACTTC; cdr3_aa: CASSYPIGTASYEQYF
d_call: -; j_call: TRBJ1-5; v_call: TRBV5-6; clone_size: -; cdr3_nt: TGTGCCAGCAGCTTGGCCAGGCGCAATCAGCCCCAGCATTTT; cdr3_aa: CASSLARRNQPQHF
d_call: -; j_call: TRBJ1-5; v_call: TRBV28; clone_size: -; cdr3_nt: TGTGCCAGCAGTTTACCGACGGGAACTTACAATCAGCCCCAGCATTTT; cdr3_aa: CASSLPTGTYNQPQHF
d_call: TRBD1; j_call: TRBJ2-7; v_call: TRBV19; clone_size: once; cdr3_nt: TGTGCCAGTACCGGGACAGGAGCCTACGAGCAGTACTTC; cdr3_aa: CASTGTGAYEQYF
d_call: TRBD1; j_call: TRBJ2-5; v_call: TRBV7-6; clone_size: -; cdr3_nt: TGTGCCAGCAGCCTCAACAGGGGTGAGACCCAGTACTTC; cdr3_aa: CASSLNRGETQYF
d_call: -; j_call: TRBJ1-5; v_call: TRBV30; clone_size: -; cdr3_nt: TGTGCCTGGAGTAGTCAGAGCAATCAGCCCCAGCATTTT; cdr3_aa: CAWSSQSNQPQHF
d_call: -; j_call: TRBJ1-5; v_call: TRBV27; clone_size: once; cdr3_nt: TGTGCCAGCAGCCCCGGGACAATGATGGCCCCCCAGCATTTT; cdr3_aa: CASSPGTMMAPQHF
d_call: TRBD1; j_call: TRBJ2-7; v_call: TRBV7-9; clone_size: once; cdr3_nt: TGTGCCAGCAGCTTCTCCTTAGACCCGACAGGGGTAAACTACGAGCAGTACTTC; cdr3_aa: CASSFSLDPTGVNYEQYF
d_call: TRBD1; j_call: TRBJ2-2; v_call: TRBV27; clone_size: -; cdr3_nt: TGTGCCAGCAGTCCGACAGGGGGCTGGGGGGAGCTGTTTTTT; cdr3_aa: CASSPTGGWGELFF
d_call: TRBD2; j_call: TRBJ2-7; v_call: TRBV10-2; clone_size: -; cdr3_nt: TGCGCCAGCAGTGAGTTGGGACTAGCGATAAGTGTCTACGAGCAGTACTTC; cdr3_aa: CASSELGLAISVYEQYF
d_call: -; j_call: TRBJ2-7; v_call: TRBV7-9; clone_size: -; cdr3_nt: TGTGCCAGCAGCACCAAGCGGGACAGTTTTGACTACGAGCAGTACTTC; cdr3_aa: CASSTKRDSFDYEQYF
d_call: TRBD1; j_call: TRBJ2-3; v_call: TRBV5-4; clone_size: once; cdr3_nt: TGTGCCAGCAGAATCCGGGACAGTGTCGCAGATACGCAGTATTTT; cdr3_aa: CASRIRDSVADTQYF
d_call: TRBD2; j_call: TRBJ2-2; v_call: TRBV5-5; clone_size: -; cdr3_nt: TGTGCCAGCAGCTCCGGACTAGCGGGATATGACACCGGGGAGCTGTTTTTT; cdr3_aa: CASSSGLAGYDTGELFF
d_call: -; j_call: TRBJ1-1; v_call: TRBV29-1; clone_size: -; cdr3_nt: TGCAGCTCCGAGGGCGTTCTTACTGAAGCTTTCTTT; cdr3_aa: CSSEGVLTEAFF
d_call: -; j_call: TRBJ2-7; v_call: TRBV14; clone_size: -; cdr3_nt: TGTGCCAGCAGCCCCTCGCATCGGATAATATACGAGCAGTACTTC; cdr3_aa: CASSPSHRIIYEQYF
d_call: TRBD1; j_call: TRBJ1-1; v_call: TRBV6-5; clone_size: -; cdr3_nt: TGTGCCAGCAGGTACATACTATACACAGGGGGCACTGAAGCTTTCTTT; cdr3_aa: CASRYILYTGGTEAFF
d_call: -; j_call: TRBJ2-3; v_call: TRBV18; clone_size: -; cdr3_nt: TGTGCCAGCTCACCCACCTCCTCCGGTTATAGCACAGATACGCAGTATTTT; cdr3_aa: CASSPTSSGYSTDTQYF
d_call: TRBD2; j_call: TRBJ2-2; v_call: TRBV5-1; clone_size: once; cdr3_nt: TGCGCCAGCAGCACCGAACTAGCGGGGTACACCGGGGAGCTGTTTTTT; cdr3_aa: CASSTELAGYTGELFF
d_call: -; j_call: TRBJ2-7; v_call: TRBV11-2; clone_size: -; cdr3_nt: TGTGCCAGCAGCTCAGCTACGGTTATCTACGAGCAGTACTTC; cdr3_aa: CASSSATVIYEQYF
d_call: -; j_call: TRBJ2-2; v_call: TRBV27; clone_size: -; cdr3_nt: TGTGCCAGCAGCTCCTGGGGGGAGCTGTTTTTT; cdr3_aa: CASSSWGELFF
d_call: TRBD2; j_call: TRBJ2-1; v_call: TRBV4-3; clone_size: -; cdr3_nt: TGCGCCAGCAGCCAAGATCAATTAGCGGGAGGGGCCTACAATGAGCAGTTCTTC; cdr3_aa: CASSQDQLAGGAYNEQFF
d_call: TRBD2; j_call: TRBJ2-7; v_call: TRBV29-1; clone_size: -; cdr3_nt: TGCAGCGTTGAGGGACTAGCGGGAAGGAACGAGCAGTACTTC; cdr3_aa: CSVEGLAGRNEQYF
d_call: -; j_call: TRBJ2-1; v_call: TRBV11-3; clone_size: -; cdr3_nt: TGTGCCAGCAGCCCACCGGGCCTAAGCTCCTACAATGAGCAGTTCTTC; cdr3_aa: CASSPPGLSSYNEQFF